The 5 T cell receptor beta chains below were found in one sample sequenced in a study of Ad26.COV2.S vaccination and SARS-CoV-2 variants. Treatment specified: roughly 19 received Ad26.COV2.S at low or high dose, single or two shots; about 5 received placebo; per-sample allocation not given. Day 63 after the first injection of vaccine or placebo was the sampling time. Clones were sequenced by immunoSEQ multiplex PCR, and TCRdb holds only the in-frame ones, with some missing. The table includes roughly 510,000 clones, approximately 90% detected once. The material sequenced was peripheral blood, taken in a trial of Ad26.COV2.S vaccine versus placebo. The receptor set was obtained from a person aged 18-65 years who received the Ad26.COV2.S COVID-19 vaccine or a placebo.

The chain links TRBV9 to TRBJ2-1, with TRBD2 matching over 13 bases. Germline CDR1 SGDLS, CDR2 YYNGEE. The junction had 8 bases not matched to a gene; V was cut back by 3 bases and J by 8 bases. The CDR3 is 16 amino acids. The CDR3, as DNA: TGTGCCAGCAGCGGTGGACTAGCGGGAGTTTCCCATGAGCAGTTCTTC. This sequence encodes CASSGGLAGVSHEQFF. Full variable domain (rest looked up from reference TRBV9 and TRBJ2-1): DSGVTQTPKHLITATGQRVTLRCSPRSGDLSVYWYQQSLDQGLQFLIQYYNGEERAKGNILERFSAQQFPDLHSELNLSSLELGDSALYFCASSGGLAGVSHEQFFGPGTRLTVL.

There are a few counts of this clone. The chain uses TRBV5-4 and TRBJ1-6, with a possible D match to TRBD1 (5 bases). The V gene lost 1 base and the J gene lost 0 bases, with 8 bases spanning the gap. In germline, CDR1 is SGHNT, CDR2 YYREEE (reference sequence). The CDR3 spans 16 residues. CDR3 loop: CASSLSRASYNSPLHF. Written as DNA, the CDR3 is TGTGCCAGCAGCTTGAGCAGGGCCTCCTATAATTCACCCCTCCACTTT.

The chain is built from TRBV7-9 and TRBJ2-5, with D tentatively TRBD1 (6 bases). Germline lookup yields CDR1 SEHNR and CDR2 FQNEAQ (reference sequence). This CDR3 comprises 14 residues. Trimming cost V 1 base and J 1 base, with 7 bases left between them. The CDR3 DNA reads as TGTGCCAGCAGCTTAGGAGGGGGCCAAGAGACCCAGTACTTC. It translates to CASSLGGGQETQYF.

For the CDR3, the DNA is TGTGCCAGCAGTTCCGGGGGCACTGAAGCTTTCTTT. It codes for CASSSGGTEAFF. The chain recombines TRBV6-1 with TRBJ1-1, with D possibly TRBD1 on 5 matching bases. V gave up 5 bases and J gave up 4 bases, with 8 bases separating them. The CDR3 is 12 residues long. Germline CDR1 and CDR2: MNHNS and SASEGT.

The chain recombines TRBV28 with TRBJ1-2, with D unresolved. The V gene's germline CDR1 is MDHEN and CDR2 SYDVKM. The CDR3 loop spans 16 amino acids. The germline V and J ends were trimmed by 2 bases and 0 bases, with 13 bases remaining between them. The DNA for the CDR3 is TGTGCCAGCAGTTTACTCCAACTTAGAGCTAACTATGGCTACACCTTC. As protein: CASSLLQLRANYGYTF.